This T cell receptor (beta chain) was captured by sequencing in a study of shared clonotypes between healthy human individuals. This CDR3 has 14 amino acids. Trimming left V 3 bases short and J 1 base short, with 9 bases between. CDR1 LNHDA and CDR2 SQIVND come from the germline V gene (reference sequence). Profiled with immunoSEQ multiplex PCR; TCRdb holds only in-frame clones, not every one. The table lists approximately 940,000 clones, about three quarters of them singletons. This clone showed up just a few times. This receptor was taken from a man aged 18 to 30 in good health. The rearrangement links TRBV19 to TRBJ1-1; D unresolved. Sequencing was done on a sample of memory CD4+ T cells sorted from blood. As to subset: CD45RA-negative fraction. CDR3 residues: CASSMGGRNTEAFF. For the CDR3, the DNA is TGTGCCAGTAGTATGGGCGGAAGGAACACTGAAGCTTTCTTT.